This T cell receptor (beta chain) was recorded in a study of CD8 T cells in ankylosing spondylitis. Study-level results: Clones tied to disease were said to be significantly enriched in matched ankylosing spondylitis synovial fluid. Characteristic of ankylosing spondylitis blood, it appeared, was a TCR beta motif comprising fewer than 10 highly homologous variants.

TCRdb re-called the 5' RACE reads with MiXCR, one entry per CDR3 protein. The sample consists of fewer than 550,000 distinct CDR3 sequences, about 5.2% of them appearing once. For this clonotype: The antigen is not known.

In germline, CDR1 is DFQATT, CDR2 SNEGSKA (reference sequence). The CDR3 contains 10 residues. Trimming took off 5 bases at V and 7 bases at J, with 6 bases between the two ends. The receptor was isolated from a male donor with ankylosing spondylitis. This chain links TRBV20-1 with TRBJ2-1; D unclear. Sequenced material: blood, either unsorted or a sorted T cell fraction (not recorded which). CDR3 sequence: CSAALNEQFF. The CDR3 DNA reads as TGCAGTGCTGCCCTGAATGAGCAGTTCTTC.